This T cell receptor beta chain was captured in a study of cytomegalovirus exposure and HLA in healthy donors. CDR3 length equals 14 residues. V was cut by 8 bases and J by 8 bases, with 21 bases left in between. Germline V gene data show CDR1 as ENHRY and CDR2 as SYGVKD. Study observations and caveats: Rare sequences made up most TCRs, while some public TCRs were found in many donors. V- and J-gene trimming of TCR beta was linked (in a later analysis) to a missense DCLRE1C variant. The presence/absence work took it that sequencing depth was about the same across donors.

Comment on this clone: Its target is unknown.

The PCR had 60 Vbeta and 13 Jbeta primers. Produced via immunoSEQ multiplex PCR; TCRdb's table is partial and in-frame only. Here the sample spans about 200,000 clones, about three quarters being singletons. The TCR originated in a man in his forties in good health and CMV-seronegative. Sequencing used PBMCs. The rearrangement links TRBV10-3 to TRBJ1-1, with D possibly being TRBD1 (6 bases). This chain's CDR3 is CAIGSYTGTAEAFF. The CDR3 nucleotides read TGTGCCATCGGGTCATACACAGGGACCGCAGAAGCTTTCTTT.